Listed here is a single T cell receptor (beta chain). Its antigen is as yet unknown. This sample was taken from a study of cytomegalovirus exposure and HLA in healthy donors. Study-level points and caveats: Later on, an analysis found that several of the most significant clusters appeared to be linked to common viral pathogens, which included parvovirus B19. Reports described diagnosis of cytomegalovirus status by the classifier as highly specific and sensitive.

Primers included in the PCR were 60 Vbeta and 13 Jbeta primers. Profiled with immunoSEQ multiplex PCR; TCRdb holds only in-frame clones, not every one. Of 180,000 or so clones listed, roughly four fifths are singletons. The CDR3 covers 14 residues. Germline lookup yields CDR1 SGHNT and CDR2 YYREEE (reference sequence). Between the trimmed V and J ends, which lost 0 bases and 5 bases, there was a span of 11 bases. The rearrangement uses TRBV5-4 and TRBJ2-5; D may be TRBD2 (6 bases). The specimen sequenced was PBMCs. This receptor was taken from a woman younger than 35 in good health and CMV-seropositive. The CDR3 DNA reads TGTGCCAGCAGCTTGGCCGCCCGGGGGGAGACCCAGTACTTC. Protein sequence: CASSLAARGETQYF.